The 23 T cell receptor beta chains below all came from one sample that was sequenced in a study of cytomegalovirus exposure and HLA in healthy donors. PCR was performed using 60 Vbeta and 13 Jbeta primers. Only in-frame clones appear in the TCRdb table, and some are missing; sequencing was by immunoSEQ multiplex PCR. The sample lists more than 60,000 clones, approximately 80% occurring once. Sequences were obtained from PBMCs. Receptor source: a man aged 18 to 29 in good health and CMV-seronegative.

V usage is TRBV7-2 and J usage is TRBJ2-1; 9 bases map to TRBD2. In germline, CDR1 is SGHTA, CDR2 FQGNSA. CDR3 size: 15 residues. V lost 1 base and J lost 6; bases outside the gene matches: 4. Here the CDR3 DNA reads TGTGCCAGCAGCTTAGTAGCGGGGGAGGGCAATGAGCAGTTCTTC. It encodes CASSLVAGEGNEQFF.

The chain links TRBV5-3 to TRBJ2-6; 8 nucleotides match TRBD1. TRBV5-3 is assigned to the ORF class and has an uncertain function. J gave up 0 bases and V 1 base, and 6 bases lay outside the gene matches. CDR3 length: 18 residues. CDR3 residues: CARSLPGGAPSGANVLTF. The CDR3 bases are TGTGCCAGAAGCTTGCCAGGGGGCGCTCCCTCTGGGGCCAACGTCCTGACTTTC.

The rearrangement joins TRBV11-3 to TRBJ2-2; 8 nucleotides line up with TRBD1. The CDR3 is 15 residues long. Germline V lookup: CDR1 SGHNT, CDR2 YENEEA. The junction had 2 bases not matched to a gene; V was cut back by 4 bases and J by 1 base. The CDR3 DNA follows: TGTGCCAGCAGCTCGACAGGGGTGAACACCGGGGAGCTGTTTTTT. Amino acid sequence: CASSSTGVNTGELFF.

The chain carries TRBV28 and TRBJ2-7; 8 nucleotides match TRBD1. CDR1 and CDR2 from the germline V gene are MDHEN and SYDVKM. V gave up 6 bases and J gave up 2 bases; unmatched junction bases: 9. The length of the CDR3 is 15 residues. In DNA form, the CDR3 reads TGTGCCAGCAGCTGGGACAGGCGACGGACCTACGAGCAGTACTTC. Translated, it gives CASSWDRRRTYEQYF.

This clone came up a few times. The chain carries TRBV25-1 and TRBJ2-1; the match to TRBD2 covers 7 bases. CDR3 size: 14 residues. V shed 5 bases, J shed 8 bases, and the junction held 9 bases outside the gene matches. CDR1 MGHDK and CDR2 SYGVNS come from the germline V gene. CDR3 nucleotides: TGTGCCAGCAGTTTCCCATTGACTAGCCATGAGCAGTTCTTC. This encodes CASSFPLTSHEQFF.

The chain joins TRBV4-1 to TRBJ2-6, with 11 bases aligning to TRBD1. CDR1 MGHRA and CDR2 YSYEKL come from the germline V gene. Trimming cost V 4 bases and J 0 bases; bases outside gene matches: 8. The length of the CDR3 is 19 residues. The CDR3 is CASSPLDRGRNSGANVLTF. CDR3 coding DNA: TGCGCCAGCAGCCCGCTGGACAGGGGGCGGAACTCTGGGGCCAACGTCCTGACTTTC.

The rearrangement links TRBV7-8 to TRBJ2-3; possible D gene TRBD2, 5 bases. The germline V and J ends were trimmed by 1 base and 0 bases, with 8 bases remaining between them. From germline, CDR1 is SGHVS and CDR2 FQNEAQ. The CDR3 covers 15 residues. Here the CDR3 reads CASSLGRTSTDTQYF. CDR3 in DNA: TGTGCCAGCAGCTTAGGGCGGACTAGCACAGATACGCAGTATTTT. Full variable domain (rest looked up from reference TRBV7-8 and TRBJ2-3): GAGVSQSPRYKVAKRGQDVALRCDPISGHVSLFWYQQALGQGPEFLTYFQNEAQLDKSGLPSDRFFAERPEGSVSTLKIQRTQQEDSAVYLCASSLGRTSTDTQYFGPGTRLTVL.

This clone was counted between two and nine times. The V gene is TRBV5-4, the J gene TRBJ2-3; TRBD2 aligns across 7 bases. V shed 2 bases and J 3 bases; nucleotides not matched to a gene: 6. Looked up from germline, CDR1 is SGHNT and CDR2 is YYREEE (reference sequence). The CDR3 is 15 residues long. Here the CDR3 DNA reads TGTGCCAGCAGCTTAGTTGGCGGGGGAACAGATACGCAGTATTTT. Residues: CASSLVGGGTDTQYF. Together with reference TRBV5-4 and TRBJ2-3, the CDR3 gives the full variable domain: ETGVTQSPTHLIKTRGQQVTLRCSSQSGHNTVSWYQQALGQGPQFIFQYYREEENGRGNFPPRFSGLQFPNYSSELNVNALELDDSALYLCASSLVGGGTDTQYFGPGTRLTVL.

The rearrangement joins TRBV5-1 to TRBJ1-3, with D hard to call. Germline V gene data show CDR1 as SGHRS and CDR2 as YFSETQ. V lost 5 bases and J lost 0, with 9 bases in between. The length of the CDR3 is 14 residues. The CDR3, as DNA: TGCGCCAGCAGGGAAGGGAGCTCTGGAAACACCATATATTTT. Amino acid sequence: CASREGSSGNTIYF. Using reference TRBV5-1 and TRBJ1-3 for the parts outside the CDR3, the full variable domain is KAGVTQTPRYLIKTRGQQVTLSCSPISGHRSVSWYQQTPGQGLQFLFEYFSETQRNKGNFPGRFSGRQFSNSRSEMNVSTLELGDSALYLCASREGSSGNTIYFGEGSWLTVV.

This clone came up a few times. CDR3 sequence (DNA): TGTGCCAGCGGGAGATCAGTAGACTCCTATGGCTACACCTTC. Encoded protein: CASGRSVDSYGYTF. V usage is TRBV6-1 and J usage is TRBJ1-2; no reliable D call. Trimming removed 8 bases from V and 4 bases from J, with 17 bases in between. Per the germline V gene, CDR1 is MNHNS and CDR2 is SASEGT. The CDR3 consists of 14 residues.

The chain uses TRBV4-1 and TRBJ1-2, with TRBD1 identical over 7 bases. The CDR3 totals 16 residues. After removal of 0 bases from V and 1 base from J, the junction contained 5 bases not matched to a gene. Germline CDR1 is MGHRA and CDR2 is YSYEKL. The CDR3 loop reads CASSQEGGQNNYGYTF. CDR3 coding DNA: TGCGCCAGCAGCCAAGAGGGGGGACAGAATAACTATGGCTACACCTTC.

The rearrangement links TRBV28 to TRBJ1-2, with TRBD1 as a possible D gene (6 bases). Trimming pared 6 bases from V and 7 bases from J, leaving 15 bases between. Germline-derived CDR1 and CDR2 are MDHEN and SYDVKM. The CDR3 has 13 amino acids. The CDR3 DNA reads TGTGCCAGCAGGACTTCGGGGGGGCCTGGCTACACCTTC. Its translation is CASRTSGGPGYTF.

The gene calls are TRBV19 and TRBJ1-5; D unresolved. Germline V gives CDR1 LNHDA, CDR2 SQIVND (reference sequence). The CDR3 extends over 15 amino acids. Trimming took off 4 bases at V and 2 bases at J, with 12 bases between the two ends. The CDR3, as DNA: TGTGCCAGTAGTAAGCGTGAGGAGCGCAATCAGCCCCAGCATTTT. Encoded protein: CASSKREERNQPQHF. The full variable domain, rest sourced from reference TRBV19 and TRBJ1-5, is DGGITQSPKYLFRKEGQNVTLSCEQNLNHDAMYWYRQDPGQGLRLIYYSQIVNDFQKGDIAEGYSVSREKKESFPLTVTSAQKNPTAFYLCASSKREERNQPQHFGDGTRLSIL.

This sequence joins TRBV19 and TRBJ2-4, with TRBD1 matching 8 bases. Trimming at V came to 7 bases and at J to 3 bases, leaving 17 bases not matched to a gene. Per germline, CDR1 LNHDA and CDR2 SQIVND (reference sequence). This CDR3 region has 18 residues. CDR3 residues: CASTTTDRESIVKNIQYF. CDR3 DNA: TGTGCCAGTACTACGACGGACAGGGAGTCCATAGTCAAAAACATTCAGTACTTC.

The CDR3 nucleotides are TGTGCCGCAGGACTAGCGGGGAGCTACGAGCAGTACTTC. It encodes CAAGLAGSYEQYF. This chain uses TRBV19 with TRBJ2-7; 12 bases match TRBD2. CDR1 and CDR2 (germline): LNHDA, SQIVND (reference sequence). The CDR3 contains 13 residues. Trimming cost V 11 bases and J 3 bases; bases outside gene matches: 5.

This clone came up a few times. The chain has TRBV5-1 and TRBJ2-2; the D gene is possibly TRBD1 (6 bases). This CDR3 has 17 residues. From germline, CDR1 is SGHRS and CDR2 YFSETQ. Trimming removed 0 bases from V and 2 bases from J, with 14 bases in between. The CDR3 here is CASSLGLAGANTGELFF. The CDR3 nucleotides read TGCGCCAGCAGCTTGGGATTGGCAGGGGCTAACACCGGGGAGCTGTTTTTT.

V gene TRBV6-1 combines with J gene TRBJ2-7, with 9 bases aligning to TRBD2. V shed 8 bases and J 0 bases; nucleotides not matched to a gene: 5. This CDR3 region has 14 residues. The germline gives CDR1 MNHNS, CDR2 SASEGT. This chain's CDR3 is CASGRGGLSYEQYF. The DNA of the CDR3 is TGTGCCAGCGGGCGGGGGGGCCTCTCCTACGAGCAGTACTTC.

V is TRBV27 and J is TRBJ1-2; 8 bases are shared with TRBD1. Trimming removed 0 bases from V and 6 bases from J; junction bases left unmatched: 9. CDR3 length equals 16 residues. CDR1 is MNHEY, CDR2 SMNVEV, per germline (reference sequence). The CDR3, as DNA: TGTGCCAGCAGTTTATCATCTGGCAGGGGGCGGGATGGCTACACCTTC. Protein product: CASSLSSGRGRDGYTF.

This clone was recorded only once. This rearrangement joins TRBV28 to TRBJ2-7, with 9 positions matching TRBD1. Looked up from germline, CDR1 is MDHEN and CDR2 is SYDVKM. J was trimmed by 7 bases and V by 7 bases; bases with no gene match: 14. The CDR3 spans 15 residues. The CDR3 bases are TGTGCCAGCATCACTCCGGGACAGGGTCGGACGGAGCAGTACTTC. This codes for CASITPGQGRTEQYF.

The chain links TRBV21-1 to TRBJ2-1; the DNA was not compared with TRBD2, the D call given in the table. TRBV21-1 is designated a pseudogene. The CDR3 is 15 residues long. The CDR3 is CASSKGLAGRNEQFF. DNA of the CDR3: TGTGCCAGCAGCAAGGGACTAGCGGGGCGCAATGAGCAGTTCTTC.

This clone came up a few times. The J gene is TRBJ2-1, the V gene TRBV10-1, with TRBD2 matching over 9 bases. The CDR3 extends over 15 amino acids. Germline trimming cut 3 bases from V and 5 bases from J; bases unmatched to any gene: 5. The germline V gene has CDR1 WNHNN and CDR2 SYGVQD (reference sequence). The CDR3 loop reads CASSDLAGDHNEQFF. The CDR3 coding sequence is TGCGCCAGCAGTGACTTAGCGGGGGACCACAATGAGCAGTTCTTC.

The CDR3 loop is CASSDSDKNTEAFF. As DNA, the CDR3 is TGTGCCAGCAGTGACTCTGACAAGAACACTGAAGCTTTCTTT. This chain uses TRBV6-4 with TRBJ1-1; D not resolved. The length of the CDR3 is 14 residues. V was pared by 0 bases and J by 1 base, with 6 bases between. Germline loops: CDR1 MRHNA, CDR2 SNTAGT.

The chain recombines TRBV6-4 with TRBJ2-2, with 7 positions matching TRBD1. V lost 4 bases and J lost 2; bases outside the gene matches: 1. The V gene's germline CDR1 is MRHNA and CDR2 SNTAGT. The CDR3 covers 14 residues. The DNA of the CDR3 is TGTGCCAGCAGTGCAGGGGGTAACACCGGGGAGCTGTTTTTT. It yields the protein CASSAGGNTGELFF.